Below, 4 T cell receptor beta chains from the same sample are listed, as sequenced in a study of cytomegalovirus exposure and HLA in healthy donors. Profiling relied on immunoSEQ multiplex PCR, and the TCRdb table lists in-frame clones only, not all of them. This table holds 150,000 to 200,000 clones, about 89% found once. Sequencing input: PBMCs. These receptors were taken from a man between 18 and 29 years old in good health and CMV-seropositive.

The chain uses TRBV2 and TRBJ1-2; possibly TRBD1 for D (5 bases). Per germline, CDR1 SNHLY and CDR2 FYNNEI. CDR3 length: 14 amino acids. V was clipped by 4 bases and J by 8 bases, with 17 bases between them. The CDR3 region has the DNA TGTGCCAGCAGTGTTTGGGGGGGGGAAGGCGGCTACACCTTC. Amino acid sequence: CASSVWGGEGGYTF.

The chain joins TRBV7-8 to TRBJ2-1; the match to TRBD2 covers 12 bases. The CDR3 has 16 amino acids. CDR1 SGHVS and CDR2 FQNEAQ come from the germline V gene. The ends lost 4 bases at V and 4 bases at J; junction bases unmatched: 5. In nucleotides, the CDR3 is TGTGCCAGCAGCTCCGCTAGCGGGGGGGTTTACAATGAGCAGTTCTTC. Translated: CASSSASGGVYNEQFF.

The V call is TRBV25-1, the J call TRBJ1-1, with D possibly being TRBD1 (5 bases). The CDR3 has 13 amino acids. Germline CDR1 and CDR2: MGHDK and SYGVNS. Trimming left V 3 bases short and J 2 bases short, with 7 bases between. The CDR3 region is CASSDQGNTEAFF. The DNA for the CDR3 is TGTGCCAGCAGTGACCAGGGTAACACTGAAGCTTTCTTT.

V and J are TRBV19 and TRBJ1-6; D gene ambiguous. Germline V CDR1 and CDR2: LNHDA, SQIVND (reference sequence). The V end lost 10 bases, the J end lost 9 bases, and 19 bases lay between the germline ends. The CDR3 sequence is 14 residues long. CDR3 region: CATQAYLGSSPLHF. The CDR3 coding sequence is TGTGCCACTCAGGCGTACCTAGGGAGTTCACCCCTCCACTTT. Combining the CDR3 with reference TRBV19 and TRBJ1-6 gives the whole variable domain DGGITQSPKYLFRKEGQNVTLSCEQNLNHDAMYWYRQDPGQGLRLIYYSQIVNDFQKGDIAEGYSVSREKKESFPLTVTSAQKNPTAFYLCATQAYLGSSPLHFGNGTRLTVT.